What follows are 21 T cell receptor beta chains derived from one specimen sequenced in a study of T cell changes during pregnancy in multiple sclerosis. Generated by immunoSEQ multiplex PCR, the TCRdb table keeps only in-frame clones and is missing some. Counted here are about 99,000 clones, roughly 92% occurring once; the ten biggest clones make up almost 1%. The sample here was peripheral blood, taken after pregnancy. The receptors stem from a female donor with multiple sclerosis, enrolled in a pregnancy study.

This clone has just a few counts. This chain uses TRBV11-2 with TRBJ1-1; D unresolved. Per the germline V gene, CDR1 is SGHAT and CDR2 is FQNNGV. The length of the CDR3 is 15 residues. V lost 0 bases and J 0 bases, leaving 8 bases between the germline ends. In nucleotides, the CDR3 is TGTGCCAGCAGCTTAGAGGGGAGGATGAACACTGAAGCTTTCTTT. The encoded protein is CASSLEGRMNTEAFF.

The V gene is TRBV30, the J gene TRBJ1-5; unclear D gene. The germline V gene encodes CDR1 GTSNPN and CDR2 SVGIG (reference sequence). V was pared by 0 bases and J by 2 bases, with 11 bases between. The CDR3 totals 15 residues. CDR3 residues: CAWSVRRGGNQPQHF. The CDR3 nucleotides read TGTGCCTGGAGTGTAAGGAGAGGCGGCAATCAGCCCCAGCATTTT.

The chain uses TRBV29-1 and TRBJ2-1; the D gene is possibly TRBD2 (7 bases). Looked up from germline, CDR1 is SQVTM and CDR2 is ANQGSEA. This CDR3 spans 17 amino acids. Trimming took 4 bases from V and 4 from J, leaving 23 bases between them. In nucleotides, the CDR3 is TGCAGCGTTGTCGGTAAGGGGGAGGGAAAGGCGTACAATGAGCAGTTCTTC. Its protein product is CSVVGKGEGKAYNEQFF.

This clone was counted a single time. This chain links TRBV19 with TRBJ2-3; 9 bases fit TRBD1. The germline CDR1 and CDR2 sequences are LNHDA and SQIVND (reference sequence). J gave up 0 bases and V 4 bases, and 8 bases lay outside the gene matches. CDR3 length: 17 amino acids. The CDR3 spells CASSTDRDRVSTDTQYF. The CDR3 nucleotides read TGTGCCAGTAGTACCGACCGGGACAGGGTTAGCACAGATACGCAGTATTTT.

This chain joins TRBV4-1 and TRBJ2-7; D might be TRBD1 (6 bases). The CDR3 covers 15 residues. Trimming cost V 1 base and J 2 bases, with 12 bases left between them. Germline V gene lookup returns CDR1 MGHRA and CDR2 YSYEKL. The CDR3 nucleotides read TGCGCCAGCAGCCAAGGGGTGACAGGCACCTACGAGCAGTACTTC. It encodes CASSQGVTGTYEQYF.

The chain couples TRBV7-9 to TRBJ1-2, with unresolved D. CDR1 and CDR2 (germline): SEHNR, FQNEAQ (reference sequence). The CDR3 spans 13 residues. Trimming took 4 bases from V and 8 from J, leaving 14 bases between them. For the CDR3, the DNA is TGTGCCAGCAGCTCCGCGGGGAATCGCGGCTACACCTTC. Residues: CASSSAGNRGYTF. Full variable domain (rest looked up from reference TRBV7-9 and TRBJ1-2): DTGVSQNPRHKITKRGQNVTFRCDPISEHNRLYWYRQTLGQGPEFLTYFQNEAQLEKSRLLSDRFSAERPKGSFSTLEIQRTEQGDSAMYLCASSSAGNRGYTFGSGTRLTVV.

The chain uses TRBV7-9 and TRBJ2-3; TRBD1 matches at 9 bases. The CDR3 totals 15 residues. V dropped 6 bases and J dropped 4; count of bases not matched to a gene: 8. Germline loops: CDR1 SEHNR, CDR2 FQNEAQ (reference sequence). For the CDR3, the DNA is TGTGCCAGCAGTTACGGACAGGGGCGGTCAGATACGCAGTATTTT. Protein: CASSYGQGRSDTQYF.

CDR3 loop: CASSLSNPDRPSGDTQYF. The CDR3 bases are TGTGCCAGCAGTTTATCGAACCCGGACAGGCCCTCAGGGGATACGCAGTATTTT. The rearrangement joins TRBV27 to TRBJ2-3; 7 positions agree with TRBD1. The CDR3 contains 18 residues. V was pared by 0 bases and J by 6 bases, with 15 bases of the junction left unmatched. Per the germline V gene, CDR1 is MNHEY and CDR2 is SMNVEV (reference sequence).

CDR3 in amino acids: CASSKGANTEAFF. The CDR3 bases are TGTGCCAGCAGCAAGGGGGCGAACACTGAAGCTTTCTTT. V is TRBV5-5 and J is TRBJ1-1; 7 bases line up with TRBD1. This CDR3 region has 13 residues. Germline CDR1 SGHKS, CDR2 YYEKEE (reference sequence). Unmatched junction bases numbered 1, after V lost 4 bases and J lost 1 base.

This chain connects TRBV10-2 to TRBJ1-2, with 8 bases matching TRBD1. The V segment lost 6 bases and the J segment 5 bases; nucleotides outside the gene matches: 2. CDR1 and CDR2 (germline): WSHSY, SAAADI. This CDR3 spans 12 amino acids. The CDR3 spells CASRTGAYGYTF. In nucleotides, the CDR3 is TGCGCCAGCAGGACAGGGGCGTATGGCTACACCTTC.

This clone was recorded a few times. The rearrangement joins TRBV27 to TRBJ2-7, with TRBD2 matching 14 bases. Germline CDR1 is MNHEY and CDR2 is SMNVEV (reference sequence). This CDR3 region has 19 residues. V lost 3 bases to trimming and J lost 0 bases; unmatched junction nucleotides: 10. CDR3 DNA: TGTGCCAGCAGTTTTACCCTTCCGGGACTAGCGGGGGACTCCTACGAGCAGTACTTC. It translates to CASSFTLPGLAGDSYEQYF.

The chain recombines TRBV6-6 with TRBJ2-1, with 8 bases that match TRBD1. The V and J ends lost 9 bases and 9 bases, in that order; junction bases with no gene match: 10. Per the germline V gene, CDR1 is MNHNY and CDR2 is SVGAGI (reference sequence). This CDR3 has 13 amino acids. This CDR3 is CASSGGAGGEQFF. The CDR3 coding sequence is TGTGCCAGTTCAGGGGGCGCGGGTGGTGAGCAGTTCTTC.

The chain combines TRBV19 with TRBJ1-2; D is ambiguous. The CDR3 is 14 residues long. CDR1 and CDR2 from the germline V gene are LNHDA and SQIVND (reference sequence). Trimming removed 5 bases from V and 3 bases from J, with 13 bases in between. This CDR3 reads CASSLGLLDYGYTF. DNA for the CDR3: TGTGCCAGTAGTTTGGGTCTACTAGACTATGGCTACACCTTC.

The chain employs TRBV28 and TRBJ2-7; D is perhaps TRBD2 (5 bases). V was clipped by 2 bases and J by 4 bases, with 15 bases between them. The germline V gene encodes CDR1 MDHEN and CDR2 SYDVKM. CDR3 length: 15 residues. CDR3 residues: CASSLPAVNPYEQYF. The DNA of the CDR3 is TGTGCCAGCAGTTTACCAGCGGTTAATCCTTACGAGCAGTACTTC.

The chain joins TRBV4-2 to TRBJ2-2; D not certain. The V end lost 5 bases, the J end lost 6 bases, and 13 bases lay between the germline ends. The CDR3 covers 14 residues. In germline, CDR1 is LGHNA, CDR2 YNFKEQ. The CDR3 here is CASSGASRPGELFF. Written as DNA, the CDR3 is TGTGCCAGCAGCGGCGCTAGTCGCCCCGGGGAGCTGTTTTTT.

The genes are TRBV9 and TRBJ2-5, with 8 bases lining up with TRBD2. V lost 3 bases to trimming and J lost 2 bases; unmatched junction nucleotides: 9. Germline CDR1 and CDR2: SGDLS and YYNGEE. This CDR3 has 16 residues. The CDR3 nucleotides are TGTGCCAGCAGCGCGGTCGGGGGGGAGGCACAAGAGACCCAGTACTTC. This codes for CASSAVGGEAQETQYF. Drawing the rest from reference TRBV9 and TRBJ2-5, the complete variable domain is DSGVTQTPKHLITATGQRVTLRCSPRSGDLSVYWYQQSLDQGLQFLIQYYNGEERAKGNILERFSAQQFPDLHSELNLSSLELGDSALYFCASSAVGGEAQETQYFGPGTRLLVL.

Here the CDR3 reads CASSPRAETQYF. The DNA for the CDR3 is TGTGCCAGCTCACCACGGGCGGAGACCCAGTACTTC. The chain links TRBV18 to TRBJ2-5; D is uncertain. The CDR3 extends over 12 amino acids. The ends were cut back, 1 base at V and 5 bases at J, with 5 bases in the middle. Per the germline V gene, CDR1 is KGHSH and CDR2 is LQKENI.

This clone was seen ten or more times. The J gene is TRBJ1-4, the V gene TRBV27, with TRBD1 as a possible D gene (6 bases). The CDR3 contains 16 residues. Trimming stripped 0 bases from V and 12 bases from J, with 20 bases between. CDR1 MNHEY and CDR2 SMNVEV come from the germline V gene (reference sequence). CDR3 nucleotides: TGTGCCAGCAGTTTATCACAGGGTACGGTGGGATTTGAACTGTTTTTT. Residues: CASSLSQGTVGFELFF.

A single count supports this clone. The V gene is TRBV2, the J gene TRBJ2-3, with TRBD1 identical over 7 bases. Germline V gives CDR1 SNHLY, CDR2 FYNNEI. The CDR3 totals 15 residues. Unmatched junction bases numbered 2, after V lost 2 bases and J lost 0 bases. As DNA, the CDR3 is TGTGCCAGCAGTGAAAACAGGGGCAGCACAGATACGCAGTATTTT. Translating gives CASSENRGSTDTQYF.

The rearrangement uses TRBV2 and TRBJ2-7, with D possibly being TRBD1 (6 bases). CDR1 and CDR2 (germline): SNHLY, FYNNEI. The germline V and J ends were trimmed by 5 bases and 5 bases, with 19 bases remaining between them. The CDR3 length is 15 residues. CDR3 region: CASSTVGQGSHEQYF. Here the CDR3 DNA reads TGTGCCAGCAGTACGGTGGGGCAGGGGAGTCACGAGCAGTACTTC.

This clone was seen a single time. The chain has TRBV7-9 and TRBJ2-1, with 11 bases matching TRBD2. Germline assignment: CDR1 SEHNR and CDR2 FQNEAQ (reference sequence). This CDR3 has 16 residues. The trim removed 3 bases at V and 4 bases at J, leaving 5 bases unmatched. CDR3 DNA sequence: TGTGCCAGCAGCTTGGCGGGACTAGCGGCTTACAATGAGCAGTTCTTC. Amino acid sequence: CASSLAGLAAYNEQFF.